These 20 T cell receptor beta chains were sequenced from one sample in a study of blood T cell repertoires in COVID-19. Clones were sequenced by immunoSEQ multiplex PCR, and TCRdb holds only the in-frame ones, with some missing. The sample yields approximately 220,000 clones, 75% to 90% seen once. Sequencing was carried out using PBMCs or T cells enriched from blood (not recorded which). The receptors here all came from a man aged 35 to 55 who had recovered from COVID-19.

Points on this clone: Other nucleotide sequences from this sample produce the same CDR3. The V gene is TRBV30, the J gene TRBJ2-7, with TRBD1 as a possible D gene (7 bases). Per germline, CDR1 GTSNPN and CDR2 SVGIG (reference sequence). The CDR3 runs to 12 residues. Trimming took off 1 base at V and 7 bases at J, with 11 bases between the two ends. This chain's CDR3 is CAWSGQGGEQYF. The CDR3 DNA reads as TGTGCCTGGAGTGGACAGGGAGGTGAGCAGTACTTC. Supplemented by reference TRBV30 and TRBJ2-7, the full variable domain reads SQTIHQWPATLVQPVGSPLSLECTVEGTSNPNLYWYRQAAGRGLQLLFYSVGIGQISSEVPQNLSASRPQDRQFILSSKKLLLSDSGFYLCAWSGQGGEQYFGPGTRLTVT.

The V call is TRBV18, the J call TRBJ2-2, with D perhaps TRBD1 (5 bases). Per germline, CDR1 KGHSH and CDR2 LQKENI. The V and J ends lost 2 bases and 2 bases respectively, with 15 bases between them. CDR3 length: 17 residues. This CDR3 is CASSPYQGRVNTGELFF. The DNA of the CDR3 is TGTGCCAGCTCACCATATCAAGGCAGGGTAAACACCGGGGAGCTGTTTTTT.

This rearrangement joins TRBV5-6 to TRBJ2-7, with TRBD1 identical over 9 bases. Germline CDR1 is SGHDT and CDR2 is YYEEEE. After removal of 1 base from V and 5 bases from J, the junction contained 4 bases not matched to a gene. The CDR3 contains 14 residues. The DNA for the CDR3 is TGTGCCAGCAGCTTGACCGGGACAGGGAACGAGCAGTACTTC. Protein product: CASSLTGTGNEQYF. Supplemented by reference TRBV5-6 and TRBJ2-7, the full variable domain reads DAGVTQSPTHLIKTRGQQVTLRCSPKSGHDTVSWYQQALGQGPQFIFQYYEEEERQRGNFPDRFSGHQFPNYSSELNVNALLLGDSALYLCASSLTGTGNEQYFGPGTRLTVT.

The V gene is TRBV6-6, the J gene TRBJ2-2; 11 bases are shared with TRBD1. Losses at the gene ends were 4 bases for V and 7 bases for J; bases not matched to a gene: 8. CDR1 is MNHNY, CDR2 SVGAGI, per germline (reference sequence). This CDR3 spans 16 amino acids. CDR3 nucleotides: TGTGCCAGCAGTTTAACTCAAGGGACAGGGGGCGGGGAGCTGTTTTTT. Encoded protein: CASSLTQGTGGGELFF.

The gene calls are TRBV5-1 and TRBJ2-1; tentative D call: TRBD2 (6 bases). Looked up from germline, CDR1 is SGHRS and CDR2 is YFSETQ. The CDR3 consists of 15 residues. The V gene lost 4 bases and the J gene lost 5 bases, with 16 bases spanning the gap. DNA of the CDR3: TGCGCCAGCAGCGACAGCGGGTTCTCAAACAATGAGCAGTTCTTC. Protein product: CASSDSGFSNNEQFF.

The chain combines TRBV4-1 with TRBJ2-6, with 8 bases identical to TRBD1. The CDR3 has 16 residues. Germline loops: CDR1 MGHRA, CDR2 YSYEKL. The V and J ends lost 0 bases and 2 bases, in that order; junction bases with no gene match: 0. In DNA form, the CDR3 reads TGCGCCAGCAGCCAAGAACAGGGGGCTGGGGCCAACGTCCTGACTTTC. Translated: CASSQEQGAGANVLTF.

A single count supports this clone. The CDR3 nucleotides are TGTGCCAGCAGCTTAGAGGGAGGTTTTGCTAGCGGGACTAAAAACGAGCAGTACTTC. Translation gives CASSLEGGFASGTKNEQYF. This chain joins TRBV7-9 and TRBJ2-7; 9 bases align to TRBD2. The CDR3 has 19 amino acids. With V trimmed by 1 base and J by 5 bases, 18 bases remained unmatched. Germline-derived CDR1 and CDR2 are SEHNR and FQNEAQ (reference sequence).

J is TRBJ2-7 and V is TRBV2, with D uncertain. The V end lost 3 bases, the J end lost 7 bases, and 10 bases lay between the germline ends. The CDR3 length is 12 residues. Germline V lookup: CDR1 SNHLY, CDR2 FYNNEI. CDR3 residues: CASSDSSQEQYF. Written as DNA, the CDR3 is TGTGCCAGCAGTGATTCTTCCCAGGAGCAGTACTTC. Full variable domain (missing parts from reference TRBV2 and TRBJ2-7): EPEVTQTPSHQVTQMGQEVILRCVPISNHLYFYWYRQILGQKVEFLVSFYNNEISEKSEIFDDQFSVERPDGSNFTLKIRSTKLEDSAMYFCASSDSSQEQYFGPGTRLTVT.

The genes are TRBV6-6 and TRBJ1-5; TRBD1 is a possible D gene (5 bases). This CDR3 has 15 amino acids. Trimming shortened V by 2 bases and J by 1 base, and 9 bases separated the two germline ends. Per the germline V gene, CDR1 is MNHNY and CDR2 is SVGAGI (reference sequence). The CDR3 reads CASSYPDRSNQPQHF. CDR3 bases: TGTGCCAGCAGTTACCCCGACAGAAGCAATCAGCCCCAGCATTTT.

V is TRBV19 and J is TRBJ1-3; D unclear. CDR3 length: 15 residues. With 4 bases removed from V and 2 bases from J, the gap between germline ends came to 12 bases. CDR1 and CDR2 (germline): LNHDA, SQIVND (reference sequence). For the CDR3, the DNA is TGTGCCAGTAGTACCAGTGCGGGTCCTGGAAACACCATATATTTT. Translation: CASSTSAGPGNTIYF.

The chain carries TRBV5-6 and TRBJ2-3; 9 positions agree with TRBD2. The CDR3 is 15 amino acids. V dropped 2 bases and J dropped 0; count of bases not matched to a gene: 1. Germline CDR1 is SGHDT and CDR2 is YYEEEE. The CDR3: CASSFAGGSTDTQYF. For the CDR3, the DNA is TGTGCCAGCAGCTTTGCGGGAGGGAGCACAGATACGCAGTATTTT.

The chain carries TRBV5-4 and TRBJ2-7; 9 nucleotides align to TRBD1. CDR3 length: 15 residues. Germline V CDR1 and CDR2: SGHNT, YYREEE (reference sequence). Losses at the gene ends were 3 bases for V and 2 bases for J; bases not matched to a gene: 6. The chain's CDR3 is CASSSRDRAPYEQYF. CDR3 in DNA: TGTGCCAGCAGCTCGCGGGACAGGGCCCCCTACGAGCAGTACTTC.

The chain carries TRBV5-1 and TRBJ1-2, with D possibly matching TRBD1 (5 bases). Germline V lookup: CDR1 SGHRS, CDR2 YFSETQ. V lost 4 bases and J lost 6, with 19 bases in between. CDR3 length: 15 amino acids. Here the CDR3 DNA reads TGCGCCAGCAGCCCCCGGGCAGGGATTATTAATGGCTACACCTTC. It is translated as CASSPRAGIINGYTF.

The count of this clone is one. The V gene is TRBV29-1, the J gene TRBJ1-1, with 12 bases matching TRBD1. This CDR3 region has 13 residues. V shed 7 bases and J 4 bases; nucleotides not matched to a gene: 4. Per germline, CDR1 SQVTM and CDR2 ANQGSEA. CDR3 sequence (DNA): TGCAGCGCTCAGGGACAGGGGGCCACTGAAGCTTTCTTT. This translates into CSAQGQGATEAFF.

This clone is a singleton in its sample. The CDR3 nucleotides are TGTGCCAGTAGGGGGACAGGGGTCACCGGGGAGCTGTTTTTT. Its translation: CASRGTGVTGELFF. The gene calls are TRBV19 and TRBJ2-2; 10 bases map to TRBD1. The germline gives CDR1 LNHDA, CDR2 SQIVND (reference sequence). The CDR3 has 14 residues. J was trimmed by 4 bases and V by 6 bases; bases with no gene match: 2.

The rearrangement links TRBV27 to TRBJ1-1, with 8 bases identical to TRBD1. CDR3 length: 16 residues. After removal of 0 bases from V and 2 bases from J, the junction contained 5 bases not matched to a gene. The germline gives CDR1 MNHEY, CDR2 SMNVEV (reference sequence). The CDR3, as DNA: TGTGCCAGCAGTTTATCGTATTCAGGGGGCAACACTGAAGCTTTCTTT. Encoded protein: CASSLSYSGGNTEAFF.

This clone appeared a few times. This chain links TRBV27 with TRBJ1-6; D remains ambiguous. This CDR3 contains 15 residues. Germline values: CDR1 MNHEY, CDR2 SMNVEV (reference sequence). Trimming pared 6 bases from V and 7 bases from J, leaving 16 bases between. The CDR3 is CASSTLEARNSPLHF. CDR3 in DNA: TGTGCCAGCAGCACGTTAGAGGCGCGGAATTCACCCCTCCACTTT.

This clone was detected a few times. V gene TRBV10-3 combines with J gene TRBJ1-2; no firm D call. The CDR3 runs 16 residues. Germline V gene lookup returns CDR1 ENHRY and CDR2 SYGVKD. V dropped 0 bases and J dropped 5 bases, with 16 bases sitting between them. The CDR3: CAISESGQDSGYGYTF. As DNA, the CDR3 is TGTGCCATCAGTGAGTCGGGTCAAGATTCGGGTTATGGCTACACCTTC.

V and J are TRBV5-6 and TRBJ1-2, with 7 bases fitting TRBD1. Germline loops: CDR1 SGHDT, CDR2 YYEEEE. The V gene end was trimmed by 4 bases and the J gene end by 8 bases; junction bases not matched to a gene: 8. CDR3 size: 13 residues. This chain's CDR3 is CASSPDREYGYTF. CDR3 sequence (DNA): TGTGCCAGCAGCCCAGACAGGGAATACGGCTACACCTTC.

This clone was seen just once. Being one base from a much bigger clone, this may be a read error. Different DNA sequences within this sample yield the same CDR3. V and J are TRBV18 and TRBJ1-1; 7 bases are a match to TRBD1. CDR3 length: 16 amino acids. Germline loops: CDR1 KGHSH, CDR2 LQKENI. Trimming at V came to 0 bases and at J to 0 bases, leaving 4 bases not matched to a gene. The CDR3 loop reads CASSPPLTGMNTEAFF. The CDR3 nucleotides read TGTGCCAGCTCACCACCTCTGACAGGGATGAACACTGAAGCTTTCTTT.